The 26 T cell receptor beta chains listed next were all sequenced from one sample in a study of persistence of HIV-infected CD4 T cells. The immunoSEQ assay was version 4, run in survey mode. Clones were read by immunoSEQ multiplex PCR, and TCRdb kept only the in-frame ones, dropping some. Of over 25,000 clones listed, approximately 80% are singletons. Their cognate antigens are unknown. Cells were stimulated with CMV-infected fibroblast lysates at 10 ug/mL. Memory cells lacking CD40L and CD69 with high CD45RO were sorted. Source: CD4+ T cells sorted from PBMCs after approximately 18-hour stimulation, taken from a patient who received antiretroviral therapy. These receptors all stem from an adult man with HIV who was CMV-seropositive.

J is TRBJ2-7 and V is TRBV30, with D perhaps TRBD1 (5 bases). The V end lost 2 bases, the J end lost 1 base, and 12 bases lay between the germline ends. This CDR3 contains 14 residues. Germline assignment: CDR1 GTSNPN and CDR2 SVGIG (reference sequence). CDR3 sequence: CAWSRGTGSYEQYF. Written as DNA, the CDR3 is TGTGCCTGGAGTAGGGGAACAGGATCCTACGAGCAGTACTTC.

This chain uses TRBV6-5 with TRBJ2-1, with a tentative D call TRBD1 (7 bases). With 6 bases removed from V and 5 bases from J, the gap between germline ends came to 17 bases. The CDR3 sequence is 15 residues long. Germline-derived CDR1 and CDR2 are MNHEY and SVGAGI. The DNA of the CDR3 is TGTGCCAGCAGGAGACCAGGGGGGATGAACAATGAGCAGTTCTTC. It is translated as CASRRPGGMNNEQFF.

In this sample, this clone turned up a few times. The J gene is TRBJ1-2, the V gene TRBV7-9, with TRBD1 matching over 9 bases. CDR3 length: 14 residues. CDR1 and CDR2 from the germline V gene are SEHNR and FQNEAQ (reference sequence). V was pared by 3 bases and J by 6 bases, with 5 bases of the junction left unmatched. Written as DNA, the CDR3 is TGTGCCAGCAGCTTGGGGGGACAGGGAGATGGCTACACCTTC. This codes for CASSLGGQGDGYTF. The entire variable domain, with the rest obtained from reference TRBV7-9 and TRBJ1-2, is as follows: DTGVSQNPRHKITKRGQNVTFRCDPISEHNRLYWYRQTLGQGPEFLTYFQNEAQLEKSRLLSDRFSAERPKGSFSTLEIQRTEQGDSAMYLCASSLGGQGDGYTFGSGTRLTVV.

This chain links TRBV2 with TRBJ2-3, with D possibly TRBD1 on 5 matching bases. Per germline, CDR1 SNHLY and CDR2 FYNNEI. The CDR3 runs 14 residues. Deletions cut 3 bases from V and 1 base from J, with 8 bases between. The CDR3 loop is CASSEVRGTDTQYF. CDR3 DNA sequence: TGTGCCAGCAGTGAGGTCAGGGGCACAGATACGCAGTATTTT.

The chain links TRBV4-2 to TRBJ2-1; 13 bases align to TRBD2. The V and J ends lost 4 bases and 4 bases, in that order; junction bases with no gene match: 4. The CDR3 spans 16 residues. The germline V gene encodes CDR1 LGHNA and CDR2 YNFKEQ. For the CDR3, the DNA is TGTGCCAGCAGCCGAGAACTAGCGGGGGGGTACAATGAGCAGTTCTTC. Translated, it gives CASSRELAGGYNEQFF.

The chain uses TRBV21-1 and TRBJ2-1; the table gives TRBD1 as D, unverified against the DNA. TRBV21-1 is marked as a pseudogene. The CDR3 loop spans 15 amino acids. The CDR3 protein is CASSHPMGLSNEQFF. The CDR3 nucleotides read TGTGCCAGCAGCCACCCTATGGGGCTGTCAAATGAGCAGTTCTTC.

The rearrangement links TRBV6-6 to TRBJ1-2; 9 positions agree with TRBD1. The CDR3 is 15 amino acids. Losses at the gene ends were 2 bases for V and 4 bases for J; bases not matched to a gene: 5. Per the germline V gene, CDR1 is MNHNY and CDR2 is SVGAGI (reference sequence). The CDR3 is CASSYTGGAVYGYTF. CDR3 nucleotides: TGTGCCAGCAGTTACACAGGGGGCGCGGTCTATGGCTACACCTTC.

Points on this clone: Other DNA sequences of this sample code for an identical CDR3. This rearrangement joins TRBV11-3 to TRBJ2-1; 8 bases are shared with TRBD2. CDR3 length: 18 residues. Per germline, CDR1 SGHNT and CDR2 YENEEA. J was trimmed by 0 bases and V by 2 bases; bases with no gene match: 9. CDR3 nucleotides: TGTGCCAGCAGCTTAAGGGCGGGGGGATTCAGCTCCTACAATGAGCAGTTCTTC. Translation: CASSLRAGGFSSYNEQFF.

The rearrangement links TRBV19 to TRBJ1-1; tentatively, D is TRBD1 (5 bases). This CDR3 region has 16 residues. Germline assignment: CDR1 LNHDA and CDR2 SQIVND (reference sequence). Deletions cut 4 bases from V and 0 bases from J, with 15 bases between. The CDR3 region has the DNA TGTGCCAGTAGTAGCAGGGTCCTGGGAATGAACACTGAAGCTTTCTTT. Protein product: CASSSRVLGMNTEAFF.

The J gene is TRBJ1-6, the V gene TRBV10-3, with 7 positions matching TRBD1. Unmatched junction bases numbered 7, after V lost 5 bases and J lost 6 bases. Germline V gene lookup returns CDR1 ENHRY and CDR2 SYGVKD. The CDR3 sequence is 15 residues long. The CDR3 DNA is TGTGCCATCAGTTATGGGACAGCAAGTAATTCACCCCTCCACTTT. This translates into CAISYGTASNSPLHF.

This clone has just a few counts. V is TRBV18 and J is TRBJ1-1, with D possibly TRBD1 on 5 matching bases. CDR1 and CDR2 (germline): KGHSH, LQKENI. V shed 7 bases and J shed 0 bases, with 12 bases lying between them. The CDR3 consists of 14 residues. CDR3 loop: CASYGTSVNTEAFF. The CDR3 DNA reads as TGTGCCAGCTATGGGACGTCTGTGAACACTGAAGCTTTCTTT. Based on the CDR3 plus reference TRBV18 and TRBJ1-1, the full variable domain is NAGVMQNPRHLVRRRGQEARLRCSPMKGHSHVYWYRQLPEEGLKFMVYLQKENIIDESGMPKERFSAEFPKEGPSILRIQQVVRGDSAAYFCASYGTSVNTEAFFGQGTRLTVV.

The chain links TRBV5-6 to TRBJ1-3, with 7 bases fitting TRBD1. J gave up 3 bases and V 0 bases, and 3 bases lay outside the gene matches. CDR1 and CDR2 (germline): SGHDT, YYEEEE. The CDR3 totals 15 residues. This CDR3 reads CASSLGQGRGNTIYF. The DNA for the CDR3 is TGTGCCAGCAGCTTGGGACAGGGTCGTGGAAACACCATATATTTT.

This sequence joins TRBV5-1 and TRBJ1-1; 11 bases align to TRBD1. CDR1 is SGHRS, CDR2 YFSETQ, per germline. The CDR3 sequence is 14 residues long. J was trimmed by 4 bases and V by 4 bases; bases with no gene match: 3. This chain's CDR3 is CASSHGTGGTEAFF. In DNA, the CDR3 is TGCGCCAGCAGCCACGGGACAGGGGGCACTGAAGCTTTCTTT. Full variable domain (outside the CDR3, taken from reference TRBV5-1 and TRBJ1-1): KAGVTQTPRYLIKTRGQQVTLSCSPISGHRSVSWYQQTPGQGLQFLFEYFSETQRNKGNFPGRFSGRQFSNSRSEMNVSTLELGDSALYLCASSHGTGGTEAFFGQGTRLTVV.

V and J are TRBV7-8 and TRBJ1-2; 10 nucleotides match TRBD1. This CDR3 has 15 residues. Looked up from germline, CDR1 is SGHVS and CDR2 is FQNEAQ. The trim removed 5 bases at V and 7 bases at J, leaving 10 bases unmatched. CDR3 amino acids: CASSLTGQGRRGYTF. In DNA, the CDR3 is TGTGCCAGCAGCCTTACGGGACAGGGGAGACGTGGCTACACCTTC.

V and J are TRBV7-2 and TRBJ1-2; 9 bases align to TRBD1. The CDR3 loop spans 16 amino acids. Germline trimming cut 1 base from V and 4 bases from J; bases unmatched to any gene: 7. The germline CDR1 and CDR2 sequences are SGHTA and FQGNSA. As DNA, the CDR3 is TGTGCCAGCAGCTTAGTAGGGACAGGGACTACCTATGGCTACACCTTC. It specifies CASSLVGTGTTYGYTF. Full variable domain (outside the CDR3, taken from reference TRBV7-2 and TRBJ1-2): GAGVSQSPSNKVTEKGKDVELRCDPISGHTALYWYRQSLGQGLEFLIYFQGNSAPDKSGLPSDRFSAERTGGSVSTLTIQRTQQEDSAVYLCASSLVGTGTTYGYTFGSGTRLTVV.

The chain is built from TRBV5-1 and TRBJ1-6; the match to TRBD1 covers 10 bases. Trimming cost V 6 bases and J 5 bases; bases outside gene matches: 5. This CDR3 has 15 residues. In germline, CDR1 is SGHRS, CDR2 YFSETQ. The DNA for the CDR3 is TGCGCCAGCACGCCCGGGACAGGGGATAATTCACCCCTCCACTTT. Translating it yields CASTPGTGDNSPLHF.

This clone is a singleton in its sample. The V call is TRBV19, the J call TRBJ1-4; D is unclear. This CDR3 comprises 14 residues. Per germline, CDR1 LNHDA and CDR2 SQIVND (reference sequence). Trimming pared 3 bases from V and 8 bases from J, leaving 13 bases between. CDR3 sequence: CASSMPGLREKLFF. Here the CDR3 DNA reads TGTGCCAGTAGTATGCCCGGGCTTCGAGAAAAACTGTTTTTT.

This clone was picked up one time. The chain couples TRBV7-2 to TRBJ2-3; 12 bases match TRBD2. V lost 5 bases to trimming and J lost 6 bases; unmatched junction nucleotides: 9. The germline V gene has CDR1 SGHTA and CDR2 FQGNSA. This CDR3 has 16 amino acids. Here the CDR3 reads CASSILAGGPRDTQYF. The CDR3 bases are TGTGCCAGCAGCATTCTAGCGGGGGGGCCTCGGGATACGCAGTATTTT.

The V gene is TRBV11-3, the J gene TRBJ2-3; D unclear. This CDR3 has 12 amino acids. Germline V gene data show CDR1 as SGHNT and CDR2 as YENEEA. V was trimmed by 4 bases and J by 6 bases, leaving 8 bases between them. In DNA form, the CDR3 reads TGTGCCAGCAGCTCCTTCACGGATACGCAGTATTTT. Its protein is CASSSFTDTQYF.

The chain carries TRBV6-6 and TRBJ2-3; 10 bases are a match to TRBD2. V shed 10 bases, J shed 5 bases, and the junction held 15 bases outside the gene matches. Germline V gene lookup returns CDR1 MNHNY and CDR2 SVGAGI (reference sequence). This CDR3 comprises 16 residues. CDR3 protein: CATHQRASGGLDTQYF. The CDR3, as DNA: TGTGCCACCCATCAACGTGCTAGCGGGGGATTAGATACGCAGTATTTT.

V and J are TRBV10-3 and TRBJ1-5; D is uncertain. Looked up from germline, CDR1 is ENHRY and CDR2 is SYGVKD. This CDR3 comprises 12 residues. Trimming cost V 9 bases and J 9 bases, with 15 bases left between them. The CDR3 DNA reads TGTGCCATATCCGCTGGGGAAAGGCCCCAGCATTTT. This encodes CAISAGERPQHF.

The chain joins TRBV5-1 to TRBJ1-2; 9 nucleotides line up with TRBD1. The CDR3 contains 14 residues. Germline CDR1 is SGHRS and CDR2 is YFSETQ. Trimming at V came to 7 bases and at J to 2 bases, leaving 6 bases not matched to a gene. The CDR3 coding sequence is TGCGCCAGCGGGCGGGACAGGGCAAACTATGGCTACACCTTC. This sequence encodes CASGRDRANYGYTF.

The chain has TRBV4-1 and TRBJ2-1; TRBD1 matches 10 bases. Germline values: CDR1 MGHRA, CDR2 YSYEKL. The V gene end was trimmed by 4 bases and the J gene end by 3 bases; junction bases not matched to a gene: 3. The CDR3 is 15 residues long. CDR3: CASSRTGGSYNEQFF. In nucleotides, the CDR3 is TGCGCCAGCAGCCGGACAGGGGGTAGCTACAATGAGCAGTTCTTC.

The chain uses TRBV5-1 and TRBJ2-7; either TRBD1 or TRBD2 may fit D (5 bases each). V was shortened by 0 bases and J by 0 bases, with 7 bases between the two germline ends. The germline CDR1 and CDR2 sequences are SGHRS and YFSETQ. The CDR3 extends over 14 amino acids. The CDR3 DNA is TGCGCCAGCAGCTTGGGGGGGAGCTCCTACGAGCAGTACTTC. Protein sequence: CASSLGGSSYEQYF.

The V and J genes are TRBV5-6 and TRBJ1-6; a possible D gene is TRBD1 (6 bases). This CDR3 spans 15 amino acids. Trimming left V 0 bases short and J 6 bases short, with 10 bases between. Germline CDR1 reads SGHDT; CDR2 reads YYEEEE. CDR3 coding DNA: TGTGCCAGCAGCTTGGCCGCGGGGGCTAATTCACCCCTCCACTTT. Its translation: CASSLAAGANSPLHF. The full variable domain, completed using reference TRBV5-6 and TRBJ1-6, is DAGVTQSPTHLIKTRGQQVTLRCSPKSGHDTVSWYQQALGQGPQFIFQYYEEEERQRGNFPDRFSGHQFPNYSSELNVNALLLGDSALYLCASSLAAGANSPLHFGNGTRLTVT.

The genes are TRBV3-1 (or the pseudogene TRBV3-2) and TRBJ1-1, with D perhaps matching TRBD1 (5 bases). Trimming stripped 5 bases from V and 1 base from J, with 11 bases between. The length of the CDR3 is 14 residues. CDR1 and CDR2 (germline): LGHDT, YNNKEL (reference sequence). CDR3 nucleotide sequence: TGTGCCAGCAGCGTGGGACCTCCGAACACTGAAGCTTTCTTT. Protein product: CASSVGPPNTEAFF.